The 13 T cell receptor beta chains below were found in one sample sequenced in a study of cytomegalovirus exposure and HLA in healthy donors. The PCR used 60 Vbeta and 13 Jbeta primers. The assay was immunoSEQ multiplex PCR, and TCRdb's table has in-frame clones only and misses some. In the table there are 85,000 to 100,000 clones, about 60% of which are singletons. Sequencing used PBMCs. These receptors originate from a young woman in good health and CMV-seronegative.

This clone came up a few times. The chain joins TRBV12-5 to TRBJ2-1; 7 nucleotides line up with TRBD1. There are 17 residues in the CDR3. Looked up from germline, CDR1 is LGHNT and CDR2 is FRNRAP. V shed 4 bases, J shed 2 bases, and the junction held 11 bases outside the gene matches. DNA of the CDR3: TGTGCTAGTGGTTCGAGAAGACAGGGTTGGACCTACAATGAGCAGTTCTTC. As protein: CASGSRRQGWTYNEQFF.

The chain carries TRBV7-8 and TRBJ2-7; D call uncertain. The CDR3 sequence is 12 residues long. Germline-derived CDR1 and CDR2 are SGHVS and FQNEAQ. The V and J ends lost 2 bases and 6 bases respectively, with 8 bases between them. The DNA for the CDR3 is TGTGCCAGCAGCTTACCAGTTTCCGAGCAGTACTTC. It encodes CASSLPVSEQYF.

On this clone itself: This CDR3 is also generated by other DNA sequences in the sample. V usage is TRBV4-2 and J usage is TRBJ2-7; D gene uncertain. The CDR3 length is 12 residues. V was trimmed by 0 bases and J by 5 bases, leaving 5 bases between them. Germline CDR1 and CDR2: LGHNA and YNFKEQ. CDR3 coding DNA: TGTGCCAGCAGCCAAGATCCCGACGAGCAGTACTTC. Protein: CASSQDPDEQYF.

The sample holds a few counts of this clone. The V call is TRBV2, the J call TRBJ2-5; possible D gene TRBD2, 5 bases. V was shortened by 7 bases and J by 2 bases, with 5 bases between the two germline ends. The germline gives CDR1 SNHLY, CDR2 FYNNEI. The CDR3 sequence is 11 residues long. The CDR3 protein is CASTGQETQYF. In DNA form, the CDR3 reads TGTGCCAGCACGGGGCAAGAGACCCAGTACTTC.

There are a few counts of this clone. The chain couples TRBV6-5 to TRBJ1-4; 10 bases agree with TRBD1. Germline values: CDR1 MNHEY, CDR2 SVGAGI. This CDR3 spans 15 amino acids. J lost 8 bases, V lost 10 bases, and 13 bases had no gene match. CDR3 bases: TGTGCCACCGGGACAGGGGACTACTTGGCCGAAAAACTGTTTTTT. This encodes CATGTGDYLAEKLFF.

The rearrangement uses TRBV5-5 and TRBJ1-3; no firm D call. The ends were cut back, 4 bases at V and 0 bases at J, with 14 bases in the middle. Germline V gives CDR1 SGHKS, CDR2 YYEKEE (reference sequence). The CDR3 covers 16 residues. The CDR3 DNA reads as TGTGCCAGCAGCCAAACCGCGGGGAGCTCTGGAAACACCATATATTTT. Its translation: CASSQTAGSSGNTIYF.

The rearrangement joins TRBV5-1 to TRBJ2-7, with TRBD2 identical over 10 bases. The CDR3 sequence is 15 residues long. V shed 2 bases, J shed 3 bases, and the junction held 5 bases outside the gene matches. Germline-derived CDR1 and CDR2 are SGHRS and YFSETQ. As DNA, the CDR3 is TGCGCCAGCAGCTTTGAGACTAGCGGGTACTACGAGCAGTACTTC. It codes for CASSFETSGYYEQYF.

The chain joins TRBV2 to TRBJ2-1; 11 bases align to TRBD2. The CDR3 spans 15 residues. V trimming: 6 bases; J trimming: 4 bases; junction bases outside the gene matches: 5. CDR1 is SNHLY and CDR2 is FYNNEI in the germline V gene. The DNA for the CDR3 is TGTGCCAGCAGCTCTACTAGCGGGGGTTACAATGAGCAGTTCTTC. Translated, it gives CASSSTSGGYNEQFF.

The V gene is TRBV7-9, the J gene TRBJ1-5; no clear D. The CDR3 is 16 amino acids. The V gene lost 4 bases and the J gene lost 2 bases, with 15 bases spanning the gap. Germline V gene sequence: CDR1 SEHNR, CDR2 FQNEAQ (reference sequence). This CDR3 reads CASSYNGVGGNQPQHF. The CDR3, as DNA: TGTGCCAGCAGCTACAACGGGGTGGGTGGCAATCAGCCCCAGCATTTT.

This clone was picked up a small number of times. This chain connects TRBV27 to TRBJ2-7, with 9 bases identical to TRBD2. The junction had 11 bases not matched to a gene; V was cut back by 5 bases and J by 3 bases. Germline loops: CDR1 MNHEY, CDR2 SMNVEV (reference sequence). This CDR3 comprises 16 residues. CDR3 amino acids: CASSPAGSGGLYEQYF. CDR3 nucleotide sequence: TGTGCCAGCAGTCCAGCGGGGAGCGGGGGGCTCTACGAGCAGTACTTC.

For the CDR3, the DNA is TGTGCCAGCAGGCAGGGGACTCAGCCCCAGCATTTT. This codes for CASRQGTQPQHF. V and J are TRBV28 and TRBJ1-5; possibly TRBD1 for D (6 bases). Trimming stripped 6 bases from V and 6 bases from J, with 9 bases between. Germline CDR1 MDHEN, CDR2 SYDVKM. The CDR3 consists of 12 residues.

This clone occurred once. V is TRBV5-6 and J is TRBJ1-2, with a tentative D call TRBD1 (5 bases). CDR1 SGHDT and CDR2 YYEEEE come from the germline V gene. The CDR3 is 16 amino acids. V lost 5 bases to trimming and J lost 3 bases, with 20 bases between them. The CDR3 sequence: CASSLPDGRGYYGYTF. CDR3 in DNA: TGTGCCAGCAGTCTGCCTGATGGGCGGGGGTACTATGGCTACACCTTC.

The CDR3 loop reads CASSRDFQETQYF. The CDR3 nucleotides read TGCGCCAGCAGTCGGGACTTCCAAGAGACCCAGTACTTC. V gene TRBV5-1 combines with J gene TRBJ2-5; D may be TRBD2 (6 bases). With 5 bases removed from V and 1 base from J, the gap between germline ends came to 9 bases. The CDR3 consists of 13 residues. CDR1 is SGHRS, CDR2 YFSETQ, per germline.